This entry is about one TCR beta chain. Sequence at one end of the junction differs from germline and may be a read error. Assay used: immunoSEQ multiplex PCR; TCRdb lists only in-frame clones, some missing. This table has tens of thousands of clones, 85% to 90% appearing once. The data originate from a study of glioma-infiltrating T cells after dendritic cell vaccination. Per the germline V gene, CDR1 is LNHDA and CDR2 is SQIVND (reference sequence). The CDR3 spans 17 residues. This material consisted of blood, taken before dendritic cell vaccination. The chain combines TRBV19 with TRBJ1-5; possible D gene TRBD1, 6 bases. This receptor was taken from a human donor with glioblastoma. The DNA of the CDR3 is TGTGCCAGTAGAATAGTAGGGGGGGCCGATAGCAATCAGCCCCAGCATTTT. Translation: CASRIVGGADSNQPQHF.